The rows below give T cell receptor beta chains drawn from one sample of a study of identical twins. TCRdb used MiXCR to reprocess the 5' RACE reads, holding one entry per CDR3 protein. The table shows about 490,000 distinct CDR3 sequences, with approximately 14% occurring only once. The same data also went into a second study, on yellow fever vaccine responses in identical twins.

Sequences were obtained from CD4+ T cells sorted from blood. Receptors were obtained from a woman aged 18-35 years in good health. Both conserved end residues are part of each CDR3. The D gene is left open where the match is weak. Only some rows state a clone size, as once, few, many or a class for expanded clones.

j_gene: TRBJ2-7; v_gene: TRBV18; d_gene: TRBD2; abundance: NA; CDR3nt: TGTGCCAGCTCCCGGACTAGCGGAGATATCTACGAGCAGTACTTC; CDR3aa: CASSRTSGDIYEQYF
j_gene: TRBJ2-3; v_gene: TRBV5-6; d_gene: NA; abundance: NA; CDR3nt: TGTGCCAGCAGCTCAAGGGCAGAGGGAAGAGATACGCAGTATTTT; CDR3aa: CASSSRAEGRDTQYF
j_gene: TRBJ2-1; v_gene: TRBV3-1; d_gene: NA; abundance: NA; CDR3nt: TGTGCCAGCAGTTCTAGCCGGCTAAATAATGAGCAGTTCTTC; CDR3aa: CASSSSRLNNEQFF
j_gene: TRBJ2-1; v_gene: TRBV5-1; d_gene: NA; abundance: few; CDR3nt: TGCGCCAGCAGCTTTCCAGCGGACAGAAAAGAAACCTCCTACAATGAGCAGTTCTTC; CDR3aa: CASSFPADRKETSYNEQFF
j_gene: TRBJ1-6; v_gene: TRBV6-5; d_gene: NA; abundance: few; CDR3nt: TGTGCCAGCAGTTACATAGTCCGGAATTCACCCCTCCACTTT; CDR3aa: CASSYIVRNSPLHF
j_gene: TRBJ2-5; v_gene: TRBV15; d_gene: NA; abundance: NA; CDR3nt: TGTGCCACCAGCGCATCCCCCCTAGTGTACCAAGAGACCCAGTACTTC; CDR3aa: CATSASPLVYQETQYF
j_gene: TRBJ1-1; v_gene: TRBV5-1; d_gene: TRBD1; abundance: many; CDR3nt: TGCGCCAGCAGCGCGACGACAGGGCTCCTGGTGGCTGAAGCTTTCTTT; CDR3aa: CASSATTGLLVAEAFF
j_gene: TRBJ2-3; v_gene: TRBV10-3; d_gene: NA; abundance: NA; CDR3nt: TGTGCCGCCTCGGCGCTAGGGGTGAGCACAGATACGCAGTATTTT; CDR3aa: CAASALGVSTDTQYF
j_gene: TRBJ2-5; v_gene: TRBV5-1; d_gene: TRBD2; abundance: NA; CDR3nt: TGCGCCAGCAGGGGCCGAGCGGGAGGGGAGACCCAGTACTTC; CDR3aa: CASRGRAGGETQYF
j_gene: TRBJ1-1; v_gene: TRBV20-1; d_gene: NA; abundance: few; CDR3nt: TGCAGTGCTACCGGGACAAAGAACACTGAAGCTTTCTTT; CDR3aa: CSATGTKNTEAFF
j_gene: TRBJ2-1; v_gene: TRBV10-3; d_gene: NA; abundance: many; CDR3nt: TGTGCCATAAATAGGGACCGTGCGGATGAGCAGTTCTTC; CDR3aa: CAINRDRADEQFF
j_gene: TRBJ1-5; v_gene: TRBV28; d_gene: NA; abundance: few; CDR3nt: TGTGCCAGCAGTTTAACTGGACAGAACAATCAGCCCCAGCATTTT; CDR3aa: CASSLTGQNNQPQHF
j_gene: TRBJ1-6; v_gene: TRBV7-9; d_gene: TRBD1; abundance: few; CDR3nt: TGTGCCAGCAGCTCTGGGACAGGGAACAATTCACCCCTCCACTTT; CDR3aa: CASSSGTGNNSPLHF
j_gene: TRBJ2-7; v_gene: TRBV20-1; d_gene: NA; abundance: once; CDR3nt: TGCTGTGCTACCGATTTTACACGGGAAGGCTCGCGGGAGCAGTACTTC; CDR3aa: CCATDFTREGSREQYF
j_gene: TRBJ2-7; v_gene: TRBV7-8; d_gene: TRBD2; abundance: few; CDR3nt: TGTGCCAGCAGCTTAGTAGCGGGAGTGAGCCTCTACGAGCAGTACTTC; CDR3aa: CASSLVAGVSLYEQYF
j_gene: TRBJ2-7; v_gene: TRBV5-1; d_gene: NA; abundance: NA; CDR3nt: TGCGCCAGCATGAGGGACTTAAACTACGAGCAGTACTTC; CDR3aa: CASMRDLNYEQYF
j_gene: TRBJ2-4; v_gene: TRBV12-3/TRBV12-4; d_gene: NA; abundance: many; CDR3nt: TGTGCCAGCAGCCTGGGACAAAACATTCAGTACTTC; CDR3aa: CASSLGQNIQYF
j_gene: TRBJ2-2; v_gene: TRBV6-1; d_gene: TRBD2; abundance: few; CDR3nt: TGTGCCAGCACCCGGGAGGGACCCACCGGGGAGCTGTTTTTT; CDR3aa: CASTREGPTGELFF
j_gene: TRBJ1-1; v_gene: TRBV7-9; d_gene: NA; abundance: many; CDR3nt: TGTGCCAGCAGCTTAGCATTCGAAGCTTTCTTT; CDR3aa: CASSLAFEAFF
j_gene: TRBJ2-2; v_gene: TRBV5-1; d_gene: TRBD2; abundance: many; CDR3nt: TGCGCCAGCAGCTTGTTCTCGGGACTAGCGGTCGGGGAGCTGTTTTTT; CDR3aa: CASSLFSGLAVGELFF
j_gene: TRBJ2-1; v_gene: TRBV12-3/TRBV12-4; d_gene: NA; abundance: many; CDR3nt: TGTGCCAGCAGTTCCCGGACAGCTCGGGAGCAGTTCTTC; CDR3aa: CASSSRTAREQFF
j_gene: TRBJ2-2; v_gene: TRBV20-1; d_gene: NA; abundance: NA; CDR3nt: TGCAGTGCTAGACAAAACACCGGGGAGCTGTTTTTT; CDR3aa: CSARQNTGELFF
j_gene: TRBJ2-3; v_gene: TRBV5-1; d_gene: NA; abundance: NA; CDR3nt: TGCGCCAGCAGCTTGTCGACGCACACAGATACGCAGTATTTT; CDR3aa: CASSLSTHTDTQYF
j_gene: TRBJ2-3; v_gene: TRBV11-3; d_gene: TRBD2; abundance: NA; CDR3nt: TGTGCCAGCAGCTTAGAGGGGTTTTCGCTAGCGGGTATAGATACGCAGTATTTT; CDR3aa: CASSLEGFSLAGIDTQYF
j_gene: TRBJ1-5; v_gene: TRBV20-1; d_gene: NA; abundance: few; CDR3nt: TGCAGTGCACTAGGGGGGGACGTAACTAATAGCAATCAGCCCCAGCATTTT; CDR3aa: CSALGGDVTNSNQPQHF
j_gene: TRBJ2-1; v_gene: TRBV19; d_gene: NA; abundance: NA; CDR3nt: TGTGCCAGTAACCCGACAACCTCCTACAATGAGCAGTTCTTC; CDR3aa: CASNPTTSYNEQFF
j_gene: TRBJ2-3; v_gene: TRBV2; d_gene: NA; abundance: few; CDR3nt: TGTGCCAGCAGTGAAGACGGGGGCACAGATACGCAGTATTTT; CDR3aa: CASSEDGGTDTQYF
j_gene: TRBJ1-4; v_gene: TRBV20-1; d_gene: NA; abundance: few; CDR3nt: TGCAGTGCTAGTGCGGGTTTTGGAAAACTGTTTTTT; CDR3aa: CSASAGFGKLFF
j_gene: TRBJ2-3; v_gene: TRBV12-3/TRBV12-4; d_gene: NA; abundance: few; CDR3nt: TGTGCCAGCAGCCGGGGACCGTCTGATACGCAGTATTTT; CDR3aa: CASSRGPSDTQYF
j_gene: TRBJ2-3; v_gene: TRBV20-1; d_gene: TRBD1; abundance: few; CDR3nt: TGCAGTGCTACCCGGGACAGGGGGCCAGATACGCAGTATTTT; CDR3aa: CSATRDRGPDTQYF
j_gene: TRBJ2-3; v_gene: TRBV7-9; d_gene: NA; abundance: few; CDR3nt: TGTGCCAGCAGCTTGGGGACTGCTGATACGCAGTATTTT; CDR3aa: CASSLGTADTQYF
j_gene: TRBJ1-1; v_gene: TRBV2; d_gene: NA; abundance: NA; CDR3nt: TGTGCCAGCAGCAAAACAGGGAGCACTGAAGCTTTCTTT; CDR3aa: CASSKTGSTEAFF
j_gene: TRBJ2-2; v_gene: TRBV10-3; d_gene: NA; abundance: NA; CDR3nt: TGTGCCATCACCAATACTGAGTCGACCGGGGAGCTGTTTTTT; CDR3aa: CAITNTESTGELFF
j_gene: TRBJ2-2; v_gene: TRBV4-1; d_gene: TRBD2; abundance: NA; CDR3nt: TGCGCCAGCAGCCCGTCGCATAGCGGGGCGAACACCGGGGAGCTGTTTTTT; CDR3aa: CASSPSHSGANTGELFF
j_gene: TRBJ2-5; v_gene: TRBV2; d_gene: NA; abundance: few; CDR3nt: TGTGCCAGCAAGGCAGGGAAGGACCAAGAGACCCAGTACTTC; CDR3aa: CASKAGKDQETQYF
j_gene: TRBJ1-5; v_gene: TRBV6-1; d_gene: NA; abundance: few; CDR3nt: TGTGCCAGCAGTGAAGATCGTGTGACGCCCCAGCATTTT; CDR3aa: CASSEDRVTPQHF
j_gene: TRBJ1-2; v_gene: TRBV20-1; d_gene: TRBD1; abundance: NA; CDR3nt: TGCAGTGTTGGACAGGGGGCTGGATATGGCTACACCTTC; CDR3aa: CSVGQGAGYGYTF
j_gene: TRBJ2-5; v_gene: TRBV5-1; d_gene: TRBD1; abundance: few; CDR3nt: TGCGCCAGCAGCCGGACAGGGTTGGGTATCCAAGAGACCCAGTACTTC; CDR3aa: CASSRTGLGIQETQYF